The 18 T cell receptor beta chains below were found in one sample sequenced in a study of cytomegalovirus exposure and HLA in healthy donors. The PCR made use of 60 Vbeta and 13 Jbeta primers. Data came from immunoSEQ multiplex PCR; TCRdb stores just in-frame clones and leaves some out. The data contain some 200,000 clones, about 90% of them singletons. Specimen: PBMCs. The receptor source for this set is a girl under two years old in good health and CMV-seronegative.

This clone was observed a handful of times. This rearrangement joins TRBV6-5 to TRBJ2-7; 9 bases line up with TRBD1. Losses at the gene ends were 2 bases for V and 3 bases for J; bases not matched to a gene: 2. The CDR3 consists of 14 residues. In germline, CDR1 is MNHEY, CDR2 SVGAGI. The CDR3 DNA reads TGTGCCAGCAGTTACCCGGGACAGGGCTACGAGCAGTACTTC. It yields the protein CASSYPGQGYEQYF.

V usage is TRBV19 and J usage is TRBJ1-2; D possibly corresponds to TRBD1 (5 bases). CDR3 length equals 13 residues. Trimming removed 6 bases at V and 5 bases at J, with 13 bases between. Germline V gene lookup returns CDR1 LNHDA and CDR2 SQIVND (reference sequence). The CDR3 DNA reads TGTGCCAGTAGCGTCGCAGGGTCGTATGGCTACACCTTC. Translating it yields CASSVAGSYGYTF.

In its sample, this clone was seen a few times. The gene calls are TRBV4-1 and TRBJ2-5, with 15 nucleotides matching TRBD2. Germline V gene data show CDR1 as MGHRA and CDR2 as YSYEKL. The junction had 5 bases not matched to a gene; V was cut back by 1 base and J by 2 bases. The CDR3 totals 18 residues. The CDR3 DNA sequence: TGCGCCAGCAGCCAAGGGGGACTAGCGGGGGGTATACAAGAGACCCAGTACTTC. The encoded protein is CASSQGGLAGGIQETQYF.

This sequence joins TRBV7-8 and TRBJ1-6, with 8 bases identical to TRBD1. This CDR3 has 15 residues. V shed 5 bases and J 6 bases; nucleotides not matched to a gene: 6. In germline, CDR1 is SGHVS, CDR2 FQNEAQ. CDR3 DNA sequence: TGTGCCAGCAGCCTACGGGACAGGCCTAATTCACCCCTCCACTTT. It specifies CASSLRDRPNSPLHF.

J is TRBJ1-4 and V is TRBV4-2; 7 bases align to TRBD1. Germline CDR1 LGHNA, CDR2 YNFKEQ. V shed 3 bases and J 7 bases; nucleotides not matched to a gene: 8. This CDR3 is built from 15 residues. CDR3 protein: CASSHRQGVAEKLFF. In DNA form, the CDR3 reads TGTGCCAGCAGCCACCGACAGGGTGTGGCTGAAAAACTGTTTTTT.

The rearrangement uses TRBV25-1 and TRBJ1-2, with a tentative D call TRBD1 (5 bases). Germline V lookup: CDR1 MGHDK, CDR2 SYGVNS. CDR3 length equals 13 residues. Trimming left V 9 bases short and J 4 bases short, with 15 bases between. The CDR3 DNA reads TGTGCCAGTTTCGGGACTTCGGGCTATGGCTACACCTTC. It codes for CASFGTSGYGYTF.

The chain joins TRBV9 to TRBJ2-5; D call uncertain. This CDR3 contains 13 residues. Germline V gives CDR1 SGDLS, CDR2 YYNGEE. V was clipped by 0 bases and J by 2 bases, with 5 bases between them. CDR3 bases: TGTGCCAGCAGCGTAGGGGCGCAAGAGACCCAGTACTTC. Its protein is CASSVGAQETQYF. The full variable domain, in which reference TRBV9 and TRBJ2-5 provide the parts outside the CDR3, is DSGVTQTPKHLITATGQRVTLRCSPRSGDLSVYWYQQSLDQGLQFLIQYYNGEERAKGNILERFSAQQFPDLHSELNLSSLELGDSALYFCASSVGAQETQYFGPGTRLLVL.

This clone has just one count. The chain is built from TRBV19 and TRBJ2-1; 8 bases line up with TRBD1. The germline V gene has CDR1 LNHDA and CDR2 SQIVND (reference sequence). V lost 0 bases to trimming and J lost 4 bases; unmatched junction nucleotides: 2. This CDR3 is built from 15 residues. For the CDR3, the DNA is TGTGCCAGTAGTATAGATCAGGGGGCGTACAATGAGCAGTTCTTC. Its protein is CASSIDQGAYNEQFF.

This chain links TRBV5-4 with TRBJ2-1, with TRBD2 identical over 10 bases. CDR1 is SGHNT, CDR2 YYREEE, per germline (reference sequence). This CDR3 has 16 residues. The J segment lost 4 bases and the V segment lost 0 bases, leaving 4 bases of the junction unmatched. CDR3 coding DNA: TGTGCCAGCAGCTTGGCTAGCGGGGGAGCTTACAATGAGCAGTTCTTC. This translates into CASSLASGGAYNEQFF.

The chain employs TRBV11-2 and TRBJ1-2; TRBD1 matches at 7 bases. CDR1 and CDR2 from the germline V gene are SGHAT and FQNNGV. CDR3 length equals 14 residues. V was pared by 3 bases and J by 6 bases, with 7 bases of the junction left unmatched. The CDR3 loop is CASSFSGGSDGYTF. CDR3 DNA sequence: TGTGCCAGCAGCTTCTCAGGGGGGTCGGATGGCTACACCTTC.

The chain links TRBV6-1 to TRBJ1-3; D is uncertain. The V and J ends lost 0 bases and 0 bases respectively, with 12 bases between them. This CDR3 contains 17 residues. Germline lookup yields CDR1 MNHNS and CDR2 SASEGT. The CDR3 region is CASSEASFLISGNTIYF. Written as DNA, the CDR3 is TGTGCCAGCAGTGAAGCGTCCTTTCTTATCTCTGGAAACACCATATATTTT.

The J gene is TRBJ2-6, the V gene TRBV7-2; 7 nucleotides match TRBD1. The CDR3 spans 19 residues. The junction had 11 bases not matched to a gene; V was cut back by 3 bases and J by 0 bases. Germline CDR1 SGHTA, CDR2 FQGNSA. The CDR3 spells CASSLRGPTYYSGANVLTF. CDR3 DNA: TGTGCCAGCAGCTTGAGGGGGCCCACCTACTACTCTGGGGCCAACGTCCTGACTTTC.

The chain couples TRBV25-1 to TRBJ2-1; 10 nucleotides match TRBD1. Germline CDR1 MGHDK, CDR2 SYGVNS. CDR3 length: 16 amino acids. Losses at the gene ends were 11 bases for V and 11 bases for J; bases not matched to a gene: 21. In DNA, the CDR3 is TGTGCCGCCGGGACAGGGGATTCAAGGGACTGGTGGAAGCAGTTCTTC. This encodes CAAGTGDSRDWWKQFF.

Details on this clone: One junction end disagrees with the germline gene, perhaps due to a read error. This sample includes further DNA sequences coding for the same CDR3. This chain joins TRBV2 and TRBJ1-1; tentatively, D is TRBD1 (6 bases). Germline values: CDR1 SNHLY, CDR2 FYNNEI. CDR3 length: 13 amino acids. This CDR3 is CASSDDSRGRAFF. The CDR3 DNA reads as TGCGCCAGCAGTGATGACAGCAGGGGTAGGGCTTTCTTT.

The J gene is TRBJ1-3, the V gene TRBV27, with D uncertain. Trimming stripped 5 bases from V and 2 bases from J, with 10 bases between. Germline V gene lookup returns CDR1 MNHEY and CDR2 SMNVEV (reference sequence). The CDR3 loop spans 14 amino acids. DNA of the CDR3: TGTGCCAGCAGTCCCCGGGGAGCTGGAAACACCATATATTTT. It specifies CASSPRGAGNTIYF.

This clone was found once. The CDR3 here is CASGGLADGELFF. The DNA of the CDR3 is TGTGCCAGCGGTGGACTAGCGGACGGGGAGCTGTTTTTT. V usage is TRBV7-3 and J usage is TRBJ2-2, with 10 nucleotides matching TRBD2. The CDR3 sequence is 13 residues long. After removal of 8 bases from V and 7 bases from J, the junction contained 4 bases not matched to a gene. Germline V lookup: CDR1 SGHTA, CDR2 FQGTGA.

This chain uses TRBV29-1 with TRBJ2-1; 8 nucleotides agree with TRBD2. With 3 bases clipped from V and 6 bases from J, the junction kept 7 bases outside the gene matches. The CDR3 spans 14 residues. Germline assignment: CDR1 SQVTM and CDR2 ANQGSEA. CDR3 sequence reads: CSVDGRAKGNEQFF. For the CDR3, the DNA is TGCAGCGTTGACGGGAGGGCCAAAGGCAATGAGCAGTTCTTC.

This clone was observed a few times. V usage is TRBV6-5 and J usage is TRBJ2-7, with D perhaps matching TRBD2 (6 bases). V was clipped by 2 bases and J by 0 bases, with 11 bases between them. Germline V gene data show CDR1 as MNHEY and CDR2 as SVGAGI. The CDR3 spans 15 residues. The CDR3 nucleotides are TGTGCCAGCAGTTACGACGGGGGACTCTCCTACGAGCAGTACTTC. Translation: CASSYDGGLSYEQYF.